The 9 T cell receptor beta chains given below trace back to one sample, sequenced in a study of beta chain features in type 1 diabetes. TCRB transcripts that were expressed got sequenced, as all of the isolated RNA had been reverse transcribed. The data were produced by immunoSEQ multiplex PCR, yet TCRdb's version contains in-frame clones alone and is incomplete. The sample has a few hundred thousand clones, about 18% seen once. The sample consisted of naive CD4+ T cells from blood. The receptor set was obtained from a woman under 30 in good health.

This chain connects TRBV7-9 to TRBJ2-1; possibly TRBD1 for D (5 bases). The ends were cut back, 0 bases at V and 0 bases at J, with 15 bases in the middle. Germline V lookup: CDR1 SEHNR, CDR2 FQNEAQ (reference sequence). There are 18 residues in the CDR3. This CDR3 reads CASSLAPTAASSYNEQFF. As DNA, the CDR3 is TGTGCCAGCAGCTTAGCCCCGACAGCCGCGAGCTCCTACAATGAGCAGTTCTTC.

This clone has just a few counts. The rearrangement uses TRBV11-2 and TRBJ2-7; 10 bases line up with TRBD2. The CDR3 length is 15 residues. Per germline, CDR1 SGHAT and CDR2 FQNNGV. The V segment lost 8 bases and the J segment 4 bases; nucleotides outside the gene matches: 11. Written as DNA, the CDR3 is TGTGCCAGCTCATCGGTAGAGACTAGCGGGTACGAGCAGTACTTC. Translated: CASSSVETSGYEQYF.

The chain combines TRBV7-2 with TRBJ1-3; possibly TRBD1 for D (6 bases). CDR3 size: 15 residues. Germline V gene data show CDR1 as SGHTA and CDR2 as FQGNSA. V lost 10 bases, J lost 1 base, and 17 bases lay in between. The CDR3 reads CAIGKGGGSGNTIYF. DNA of the CDR3: TGTGCCATCGGCAAGGGGGGAGGGTCTGGAAACACCATATATTTT. The whole variable domain, remainder taken from reference TRBV7-2 and TRBJ1-3, is GAGVSQSPSNKVTEKGKDVELRCDPISGHTALYWYRQSLGQGLEFLIYFQGNSAPDKSGLPSDRFSAERTGGSVSTLTIQRTQQEDSAVYLCAIGKGGGSGNTIYFGEGSWLTVV.

This clone was counted only a few times. The gene calls are TRBV5-6 and TRBJ2-7; unclear D gene. This CDR3 is built from 13 residues. CDR1 SGHDT and CDR2 YYEEEE come from the germline V gene. The V gene lost 2 bases and the J gene lost 7 bases, with 13 bases spanning the gap. The CDR3 coding sequence is TGTGCCAGCAGCTTCACCCCTGCGGTAGAGCAGTACTTC. Its protein is CASSFTPAVEQYF.

The chain links TRBV30 to TRBJ1-2; 9 bases are shared with TRBD1. Germline-derived CDR1 and CDR2 are GTSNPN and SVGIG (reference sequence). Losses at the gene ends were 5 bases for V and 4 bases for J; bases not matched to a gene: 5. The CDR3 runs 13 residues. The chain's CDR3 is CAWGTGFGYGYTF. DNA for the CDR3: TGTGCCTGGGGGACAGGGTTTGGCTATGGCTACACCTTC.

The chain uses TRBV2 and TRBJ2-6; maybe TRBD2 (5 bases). The V gene lost 3 bases and the J gene lost 0 bases, with 6 bases spanning the gap. This CDR3 contains 15 residues. CDR1 is SNHLY and CDR2 is FYNNEI in the germline V gene. The chain's CDR3 is CASSDAGSGANVLTF. The CDR3 DNA reads TGTGCCAGCAGTGACGCGGGCTCTGGGGCCAACGTCCTGACTTTC.

The chain uses TRBV9 and TRBJ2-1, with 13 bases identical to TRBD2. Germline CDR1 SGDLS, CDR2 YYNGEE. CDR3 length: 16 residues. Trimming cost V 4 bases and J 4 bases; bases outside gene matches: 5. The CDR3 DNA follows: TGTGCCAGCAGCCTGCGGACTAGCGGGAGATACAATGAGCAGTTCTTC. The encoded protein is CASSLRTSGRYNEQFF.

The V gene is TRBV7-8, the J gene TRBJ1-4, with D maybe TRBD1 (6 bases). CDR1 SGHVS and CDR2 FQNEAQ come from the germline V gene. There are 15 residues in the CDR3. V was cut by 5 bases and J by 8 bases, with 18 bases left in between. CDR3: CASSPRTERGEKLFF. The DNA of the CDR3 is TGTGCCAGCAGCCCCCGGACAGAACGAGGGGAAAAACTGTTTTTT.

In regard to this clone: An end of the junction differs from the germline gene, which may be a read error. The genes are TRBV18 and TRBJ2-1; 10 positions match TRBD1. The CDR3 spans 11 residues. Germline-derived CDR1 and CDR2 are KGHSH and LQKENI. The CDR3 protein is CASSPGGQGVF. The CDR3 nucleotides are TGTGCCAGCTCACCTGGTGGACAGGGGGTCTTC. Supplemented by reference TRBV18 and TRBJ2-1, the full variable domain reads NAGVMQNPRHLVRRRGQEARLRCSPMKGHSHVYWYRQLPEEGLKFMVYLQKENIIDESGMPKERFSAEFPKEGPSILRIQQVVRGDSAAYFCASSPGGQGVFGPGTRLTVL.